This T cell receptor (beta chain) was documented in a study of cytomegalovirus exposure and HLA in healthy donors (dated by TCRdb to about 2017). A note on the overall study: A later analysis indicated that the 100 to 150 validation repertoires were generated on the platform also employed for the 600 to 750 repertoires of the first cohort. The study was designed to test whether signatures of past pathogen exposure could be identified by cataloging public T cell receptors. High-throughput TCR immunosequencing, statistical association of individual TCRs with disease status, and machine learning were combined to predict cytomegalovirus infection status. A separate validation cohort of more than 100 different subjects was used in addition to the roughly 700-subject first cohort.

The library was made by the immunoSEQ multiplex PCR assay. The paper's data handling went like this. A statistical classification framework was built for diagnosing cytomegalovirus status from the catalog of TCR beta chain sequences. TCRdb's version of the immuneACCESS table is confined to in-frame rearrangements and falls short of the full clone set. An unresolved V gene accounts for under half of the shortfall where checked; the remainder is of unknown origin. The V and J calls and the clone size are those of that table, but D and trimming were determined from the DNA. Across this sample there are around 70,000 clones, with approximately 93% seen only once. Approximately 1.5% of the sample comes from the top ten. Note on this clone: Its antigen is unknown. It has no much larger one-base neighbor in the sample; base qualities were not kept.

Separate from the approximately 670-subject first cohort, the validation cohort of some 130 subjects was the group to which the donors belonged. The germline V gene yields MGHDK for CDR1 and SYGVNS for CDR2. Its CDR3 holds 16 amino acids, cysteine through phenylalanine. The only DNA kept is the CDR3, 48 bases in frame from the first base. The junction shows trimming of 4 bases on V and 9 bases on J, and the gene matches do not reach 13 bases of it. The paper's findings and limits, for the study overall: The authors suggested that the approach could potentially be extended to other disease states and immunological phenotypes. In a later analysis, TCRs clustered in the first cohort were found to also tend to co-occur in the approximately 120 validation repertoires, with approximately 95% of cluster scores above 0. In vitro tests confirmed that a few of the cytomegalovirus-associated TCR beta chains recognize cytomegalovirus antigens. A later analysis lacked HLA typing for the validation cohort, so it scored co-occurrence in that cohort across all 110 or so repertoires. The study listed 150 to 200 TCR beta chains as associated with cytomegalovirus. Most TCR sequences were observed very rarely across donors, whereas some public TCRs were present in many individuals. The classifier was reported to diagnose cytomegalovirus status with high specificity and sensitivity in both the original cohort and the validation cohort.

Material: PBMCs. The chain employs TRBV25-1 and TRBJ2-1, and TRBD2 aligns with 9 junction nucleotides. This TCR derives from a man younger than 35 in good health and CMV-seropositive. This receptor has the CDR3 CASSGFFGGRAGEQFF. The DNA sequence is given as TGTGCCAGCAGTGGTTTTTTTGGCGGGAGGGCGGGTGAGCAGTTCTTC.